One sample yielded the 3 T cell receptor beta chains listed below, sequenced in a study of T cells in Graves' hyperthyroidism and ophthalmopathy. RNA transcripts gave rise to amplified TCR beta CDR3 regions. First-round RT-PCR with HTBI primers amplified the TCR CDR3 region. TCRdb processed the multiplex PCR reads anew with MiXCR; each CDR3 protein has one entry. This table holds about 210,000 distinct CDR3 sequences, about a sixth found once. The sequenced sample consisted of blood. The receptors shown here come from a man aged 45-65 years with Graves' hyperthyroidism.

This clonotype was found many times. CDR3 nucleotides: TGTGCCAGCAGTCCGAGATGGGGGGGAGGGGCCACAGATACGCAGTATTTT. This sequence encodes CASSPRWGGGATDTQYF. The V gene is TRBV6-1, the J gene TRBJ2-3; 7 positions agree with TRBD2. The germline CDR1 and CDR2 sequences are MNHNS and SASEGT. Trimming cost V 5 bases and J 2 bases; bases outside gene matches: 13. The CDR3 spans 17 residues.

This clonotype was detected ten times or more. The rearrangement uses TRBV20-1 and TRBJ2-7, with D possibly matching TRBD2 (6 bases). The ends were cut back, 2 bases at V and 4 bases at J, with 18 bases in the middle. This CDR3 contains 15 residues. Germline assignment: CDR1 DFQATT and CDR2 SNEGSKA (reference sequence). The CDR3 loop reads CSARSHSSEPYEQYF. CDR3 coding DNA: TGCAGTGCTAGATCCCACTCTAGCGAGCCTTACGAGCAGTACTTC.

Many counts were recorded for this clonotype. The chain is built from TRBV20-1 and TRBJ2-7, with D perhaps TRBD2 (5 bases). CDR3 length: 12 residues. Germline V gene lookup returns CDR1 DFQATT and CDR2 SNEGSKA (reference sequence). Trimming cost V 6 bases and J 6 bases, with 15 bases left between them. CDR3 sequence reads: CSARRLAAEQYF. The CDR3, as DNA: TGCAGTGCCCGACGGCTAGCCGCCGAGCAGTACTTC.